The 30 T cell receptor beta chains listed next were all sequenced from one sample in a study of cytomegalovirus exposure and HLA in healthy donors. The PCR contained 60 Vbeta and 13 Jbeta primers. Here immunoSEQ multiplex PCR was the method, and the copy in TCRdb shows in-frame clones only, minus some. The sample consists of roughly 130,000 clones, roughly three quarters of them appearing once. The source material was PBMCs. The receptor source for this set is a woman aged 40-49 years in good health and CMV-seronegative.

This clone was seen more than once but under ten times. This chain's CDR3 is CASSIHPGETQYF. CDR3 in DNA: TGTGCCAGTAGTATACATCCGGGGGAGACCCAGTACTTC. This chain uses TRBV19 with TRBJ2-5, with D maybe TRBD2 (5 bases). CDR3 length: 13 amino acids. Trimming stripped 2 bases from V and 5 bases from J, with 9 bases between. The germline CDR1 and CDR2 sequences are LNHDA and SQIVND (reference sequence). Drawing the rest from reference TRBV19 and TRBJ2-5, the complete variable domain is DGGITQSPKYLFRKEGQNVTLSCEQNLNHDAMYWYRQDPGQGLRLIYYSQIVNDFQKGDIAEGYSVSREKKESFPLTVTSAQKNPTAFYLCASSIHPGETQYFGPGTRLLVL.

This chain uses TRBV19 with TRBJ1-3; 7 bases are shared with TRBD1. The CDR3 totals 15 residues. Germline-derived CDR1 and CDR2 are LNHDA and SQIVND (reference sequence). The V and J ends lost 8 bases and 4 bases, in that order; junction bases with no gene match: 11. The CDR3 sequence is CASRNRGDPGNTIYF. In DNA form, the CDR3 reads TGTGCCAGTCGGAACAGGGGAGATCCGGGAAACACCATATATTTT.

The chain couples TRBV7-3 to TRBJ1-1; possible D gene TRBD1, 5 bases. The germline V gene encodes CDR1 SGHTA and CDR2 FQGTGA. V lost 6 bases to trimming and J lost 1 base, with 9 bases between them. CDR3 size: 13 residues. This CDR3 reads CASRLTGNTEAFF. CDR3 bases: TGTGCCAGCAGGCTAACAGGGAACACTGAAGCTTTCTTT. Using reference TRBV7-3 and TRBJ1-1 for the parts outside the CDR3, the full variable domain is GAGVSQTPSNKVTEKGKYVELRCDPISGHTALYWYRQSLGQGPEFLIYFQGTGAADDSGLPNDRFFAVRPEGSVSTLKIQRTERGDSAVYLCASRLTGNTEAFFGQGTRLTVV.

The V and J genes are TRBV9 and TRBJ2-2, with D perhaps matching TRBD2 (6 bases). The CDR3 has 16 amino acids. V was cut by 4 bases and J by 2 bases, with 15 bases left in between. CDR1 and CDR2 (germline): SGDLS, YYNGEE. The CDR3 is CASSPRGALNTGELFF. CDR3 nucleotides: TGTGCCAGCAGCCCGCGCGGGGCCTTAAACACCGGGGAGCTGTTTTTT. Combining the CDR3 with reference TRBV9 and TRBJ2-2 gives the whole variable domain DSGVTQTPKHLITATGQRVTLRCSPRSGDLSVYWYQQSLDQGLQFLIQYYNGEERAKGNILERFSAQQFPDLHSELNLSSLELGDSALYFCASSPRGALNTGELFFGEGSRLTVL.

The chain recombines TRBV11-3 with TRBJ2-2; 13 nucleotides align to TRBD2. The CDR3 extends over 17 amino acids. Germline CDR1 is SGHNT and CDR2 is YENEEA. V was pared by 5 bases and J by 4 bases, with 7 bases of the junction left unmatched. CDR3 amino acids: CASSPNGLAGATGELFF. CDR3 coding DNA: TGTGCCAGCAGCCCCAACGGACTAGCGGGAGCCACCGGGGAGCTGTTTTTT.

The rearrangement uses TRBV10-3 and TRBJ2-7, with 10 nucleotides matching TRBD1. This CDR3 comprises 15 residues. With 3 bases clipped from V and 0 bases from J, the junction kept 2 bases outside the gene matches. Germline loops: CDR1 ENHRY, CDR2 SYGVKD. CDR3 amino acids: CAISDGDRGSYEQYF. The CDR3 DNA reads TGTGCCATCAGTGATGGGGACAGGGGCTCCTACGAGCAGTACTTC.

The chain combines TRBV7-3 with TRBJ2-3; TRBD2 aligns across 10 bases. This CDR3 region has 18 residues. Trimming cost V 4 bases and J 10 bases; bases outside gene matches: 20. The V gene's germline CDR1 is SGHTA and CDR2 FQGTGA. The CDR3 spells CASSSPQREREGRGAQYF. Here the CDR3 DNA reads TGTGCCAGCAGCTCTCCTCAAAGGGAGCGGGAGGGCCGGGGAGCGCAGTATTTT.

The rearrangement uses TRBV27 and TRBJ2-7; 8 bases agree with TRBD1. Unmatched junction bases numbered 3, after V lost 7 bases and J lost 1 base. The CDR3 spans 13 residues. Per the germline V gene, CDR1 is MNHEY and CDR2 is SMNVEV (reference sequence). CDR3 sequence reads: CASNDRGSYEQYF. For the CDR3, the DNA is TGTGCCAGCAATGACAGGGGATCCTACGAGCAGTACTTC.

The rearrangement joins TRBV30 to TRBJ2-7; D perhaps matches TRBD1 (8 bases). Trimming stripped 5 bases from V and 5 bases from J, with 16 bases between. The CDR3 sequence is 13 residues long. From germline, CDR1 is GTSNPN and CDR2 SVGIG (reference sequence). The CDR3 DNA reads TGTGCCTGGCACACAGGGGGGGGAAACGAGCAGTACTTC. It encodes CAWHTGGGNEQYF. Full variable domain (rest looked up from reference TRBV30 and TRBJ2-7): SQTIHQWPATLVQPVGSPLSLECTVEGTSNPNLYWYRQAAGRGLQLLFYSVGIGQISSEVPQNLSASRPQDRQFILSSKKLLLSDSGFYLCAWHTGGGNEQYFGPGTRLTVT.

The V and J genes are TRBV18 and TRBJ2-5; TRBD1 is a possible D gene (6 bases). Germline V gives CDR1 KGHSH, CDR2 LQKENI. There are 15 residues in the CDR3. V lost 0 bases, J lost 3 bases, and 11 bases lay in between. CDR3 in amino acids: CASSPPQGWEETQYF. The DNA for the CDR3 is TGTGCCAGCTCACCACCACAGGGCTGGGAAGAGACCCAGTACTTC.

The chain links TRBV5-1 to TRBJ1-4; the D is unclear. The length of the CDR3 is 15 residues. Germline CDR1 SGHRS, CDR2 YFSETQ. V dropped 4 bases and J dropped 4 bases, with 14 bases sitting between them. In DNA form, the CDR3 reads TGCGCCAGCAGCCTGAATGGGCAGAATAATGAAAAACTGTTTTTT. Translating it yields CASSLNGQNNEKLFF.

This chain's CDR3 is CASSFPSGGSEQFF. The CDR3 coding sequence is TGTGCCAGCAGCTTCCCCAGCGGGGGGAGTGAGCAGTTCTTC. The V and J genes are TRBV7-9 and TRBJ2-1, with 9 nucleotides matching TRBD2. The ends lost 3 bases at V and 9 bases at J; junction bases unmatched: 6. The CDR3 loop spans 14 amino acids. Looked up from germline, CDR1 is SEHNR and CDR2 is FQNEAQ (reference sequence). The entire variable domain, with the rest obtained from reference TRBV7-9 and TRBJ2-1, is as follows: DTGVSQNPRHKITKRGQNVTFRCDPISEHNRLYWYRQTLGQGPEFLTYFQNEAQLEKSRLLSDRFSAERPKGSFSTLEIQRTEQGDSAMYLCASSFPSGGSEQFFGPGTRLTVL.

This clone occurred once. A read error may produce the germline difference seen at one junction end. The V call is TRBV30, the J call TRBJ2-6; possibly TRBD1 for D (5 bases). This CDR3 region has 16 residues. The germline V gene encodes CDR1 GTSNPN and CDR2 SVGIG (reference sequence). CDR3 region: CAWSVGLLSGANGLTF. As DNA, the CDR3 is TGTGCCTGGAGTGTTGGGCTTCTCTCTGGGGCCAACGGCCTGACTTTC. Looking up the rest from reference TRBV30 and TRBJ2-6 gives the full variable domain: SQTIHQWPATLVQPVGSPLSLECTVEGTSNPNLYWYRQAAGRGLQLLFYSVGIGQISSEVPQNLSASRPQDRQFILSSKKLLLSDSGFYLCAWSVGLLSGANGLTFGAGSRLTVL.

This chain connects TRBV2 to TRBJ2-5, with 8 bases matching TRBD2. CDR1 SNHLY and CDR2 FYNNEI come from the germline V gene. With 3 bases clipped from V and 5 bases from J, the junction kept 11 bases outside the gene matches. The CDR3 covers 16 residues. DNA of the CDR3: TGTGCCAGCAGTGACGGAGCGGGAGCCATCGTCGAGACCCAGTACTTC. Amino acids: CASSDGAGAIVETQYF.

This clone has just a few counts. This rearrangement joins TRBV30 to TRBJ2-7, with TRBD2 identical over 8 bases. With 2 bases clipped from V and 6 bases from J, the junction kept 24 bases outside the gene matches. Per germline, CDR1 GTSNPN and CDR2 SVGIG (reference sequence). The CDR3 runs to 19 residues. CDR3 nucleotides: TGTGCCTGGAGTAAGGCCCCCCAAGGTTTTACCTACGCGGGGGGCGAGCAGTACTTC. Its translation: CAWSKAPQGFTYAGGEQYF. The variable domain in full, with the rest retrieved from reference TRBV30 and TRBJ2-7, is SQTIHQWPATLVQPVGSPLSLECTVEGTSNPNLYWYRQAAGRGLQLLFYSVGIGQISSEVPQNLSASRPQDRQFILSSKKLLLSDSGFYLCAWSKAPQGFTYAGGEQYFGPGTRLTVT.

The V and J genes are TRBV6-5 and TRBJ1-1; D is uncertain. Trimming shortened V by 0 bases and J by 2 bases, and 13 bases separated the two germline ends. The CDR3 is made up of 16 amino acids. CDR1 is MNHEY and CDR2 is SVGAGI in the germline V gene. CDR3 protein: CASSYSFGVYNTEAFF. CDR3 sequence (DNA): TGTGCCAGCAGTTACTCCTTCGGGGTGTATAACACTGAAGCTTTCTTT.

The chain joins TRBV5-4 to TRBJ1-5; D is possibly TRBD1 (6 bases). CDR1 SGHNT and CDR2 YYREEE come from the germline V gene (reference sequence). This CDR3 spans 14 amino acids. Trimming took off 0 bases at V and 6 bases at J, with 10 bases between the two ends. CDR3 protein: CASSLEGGGQPQHF. For the CDR3, the DNA is TGTGCCAGCAGCTTGGAGGGGGGGGGTCAGCCCCAGCATTTT.

The gene calls are TRBV10-1 and TRBJ2-5; 9 bases are shared with TRBD1. This CDR3 is 15 amino acids long. V gave up 3 bases and J gave up 3 bases; unmatched junction bases: 5. Germline loops: CDR1 WNHNN, CDR2 SYGVQD (reference sequence). This CDR3 reads CASSDPGTGKETQYF. The DNA for the CDR3 is TGCGCCAGCAGTGATCCCGGGACAGGGAAAGAGACCCAGTACTTC.

V gene TRBV23-1 combines with J gene TRBJ1-1; no clear D. TRBV23-1 is marked as an open reading frame, function uncertain. CDR3 length: 11 residues. Trimming removed 2 bases at V and 7 bases at J, with 5 bases between. CDR3 bases: TGCGCCAGCAGTCAAAACGGTGAAGCTTTCTTT. This encodes CASSQNGEAFF.

This clone has just a few counts. The J gene is TRBJ2-1, the V gene TRBV7-2, with D perhaps TRBD1 (6 bases). V was trimmed by 4 bases and J by 8 bases, leaving 18 bases between them. This CDR3 is 15 amino acids long. Per the germline V gene, CDR1 is SGHTA and CDR2 is FQGNSA. The CDR3 loop is CASSSRGRLVDEQFF. The CDR3 coding sequence is TGTGCCAGCAGCTCCAGGGGCCGGCTCGTGGATGAGCAGTTCTTC.

The sample holds a few counts of this clone. The chain combines TRBV7-6 with TRBJ2-6, with TRBD2 identical over 7 bases. The CDR3 is 16 residues long. CDR1 and CDR2 from the germline V gene are SGHVS and FNYEAQ. V shed 5 bases and J 4 bases; nucleotides not matched to a gene: 8. For the CDR3, the DNA is TGTGCCAGCAGCCCTCTGGGAGGGGCAGGGGCCAACGTCCTGACTTTC. It codes for CASSPLGGAGANVLTF.

The rearrangement joins TRBV19 to TRBJ1-2; TRBD1 matches 7 bases. This CDR3 has 14 amino acids. Germline V gene data show CDR1 as LNHDA and CDR2 as SQIVND (reference sequence). The V gene end was trimmed by 3 bases and the J gene end by 4 bases; junction bases not matched to a gene: 5. As DNA, the CDR3 is TGTGCCAGTAGTATGGGACAGCGAAGCTATGGCTACACCTTC. Protein product: CASSMGQRSYGYTF.

This chain uses TRBV10-3 with TRBJ1-1; 7 positions agree with TRBD1. With V trimmed by 11 bases and J by 0 bases, 6 bases remained unmatched. This CDR3 spans 13 amino acids. Germline CDR1 ENHRY, CDR2 SYGVKD. In nucleotides, the CDR3 is TGTGCCTCCGCGGACAGGTTGAACACTGAAGCTTTCTTT. As protein: CASADRLNTEAFF.

This chain connects TRBV7-2 to TRBJ2-7; 11 nucleotides align to TRBD1. This CDR3 has 15 amino acids. V lost 1 base to trimming and J lost 4 bases; unmatched junction nucleotides: 3. The germline CDR1 and CDR2 sequences are SGHTA and FQGNSA. The CDR3 DNA follows: TGTGCCAGCAGCTTAGTAGGGACAGGGGGATACGAGCAGTACTTC. This sequence encodes CASSLVGTGGYEQYF.

Only one count was recorded for this clone. At one end, the junction sequence differs from germline, possibly due to a read error. The chain combines TRBV11-3 with TRBJ2-1; TRBD2 is a possible D gene (5 bases). From germline, CDR1 is SGHNT and CDR2 YENEEA. The CDR3 has 14 residues. The CDR3 is CASSFGESYNQQFF. CDR3 bases: TGTGCCAGCAGCTTTGGGGAGTCCTACAATCAGCAGTTCTTC. The full variable domain, with the rest looked up from reference TRBV11-3 and TRBJ2-1, is EAGVVQSPRYKIIEKKQPVAFWCNPISGHNTLYWYLQNLGQGPELLIRYENEEAVDDSQLPKDRFSAERLKGVDSTLKIQPAELGDSAVYLCASSFGESYNQQFFGPGTRLTVL.

This chain's CDR3 is CASSLALPGDTQYF. The CDR3 DNA is TGTGCCAGCAGCTTAGCGCTCCCGGGAGATACGCAGTATTTT. The J gene is TRBJ2-3, the V gene TRBV7-9; D is ambiguous. The CDR3 has 14 amino acids. CDR1 is SEHNR and CDR2 is FQNEAQ in the germline V gene (reference sequence). Trimming removed 0 bases from V and 5 bases from J, with 9 bases in between.

J is TRBJ1-2 and V is TRBV5-5; TRBD1 aligns across 8 bases. The germline V gene encodes CDR1 SGHKS and CDR2 YYEKEE (reference sequence). J lost 4 bases, V lost 2 bases, and 7 bases had no gene match. The CDR3 totals 15 residues. Here the CDR3 DNA reads TGTGCCAGCAGCTTTGGGGACAGGATCATCTATGGCTACACCTTC. It codes for CASSFGDRIIYGYTF.

The chain uses TRBV7-6 and TRBJ2-1; D call uncertain. Trimming took off 3 bases at V and 0 bases at J, with 12 bases between the two ends. This CDR3 region has 16 residues. CDR1 is SGHVS and CDR2 is FNYEAQ in the germline V gene. In DNA, the CDR3 is TGTGCCAGCAGCTTTGGCGGCGAGAGCTCCTACAATGAGCAGTTCTTC. It translates to CASSFGGESSYNEQFF.

As to this clone: This CDR3 is missing its conserved last phenylalanine or tryptophan, likely due to a read error. The chain carries TRBV15 and TRBJ1-3; 8 bases line up with TRBD1. The CDR3 is 15 residues long. The V and J ends lost 4 bases and 3 bases, in that order; junction bases with no gene match: 5. The V gene's germline CDR1 is LNHNV and CDR2 YYDKDF (reference sequence). The CDR3 region is CATSKEQGVGNTIYL. For the CDR3, the DNA is TGTGCCACCAGCAAAGAACAGGGGGTTGGAAACACCATATATCTT.

This chain joins TRBV30 and TRBJ2-7; TRBD1 matches at 9 bases. This CDR3 comprises 14 residues. CDR1 and CDR2 from the germline V gene are GTSNPN and SVGIG (reference sequence). The J segment lost 5 bases and the V segment lost 3 bases, leaving 8 bases of the junction unmatched. Here the CDR3 DNA reads TGTGCCTGGAGGCTGACAGGGGGAAAGCACGAGCAGTACTTC. It codes for CAWRLTGGKHEQYF.